Below, 21 T cell receptor beta chains from the same sample are listed, as sequenced in a study of T cell responses to AZD1222 COVID-19 vaccine. TCRdb's copy holds only in-frame clones and misses some; the assay was immunoSEQ multiplex PCR. The table shows 130,000 to 150,000 clones, with about nine tenths occurring only once. Specimen: peripheral blood, collected on day 0 of MenACWY control vaccination. The receptors stem from an adult in good health.

The chain has TRBV19 and TRBJ2-5; D is ambiguous. This CDR3 has 12 amino acids. V was trimmed by 5 bases and J by 0 bases, leaving 4 bases between them. Germline CDR1 is LNHDA and CDR2 is SQIVND (reference sequence). The CDR3 region is CASSDYQETQYF. In nucleotides, the CDR3 is TGTGCCAGTAGTGACTACCAAGAGACCCAGTACTTC. Full variable domain (outside the CDR3, taken from reference TRBV19 and TRBJ2-5): DGGITQSPKYLFRKEGQNVTLSCEQNLNHDAMYWYRQDPGQGLRLIYYSQIVNDFQKGDIAEGYSVSREKKESFPLTVTSAQKNPTAFYLCASSDYQETQYFGPGTRLLVL.

Only one count was recorded for this clone. J is TRBJ2-2 and V is TRBV7-9, with 9 bases that match TRBD1. Germline assignment: CDR1 SEHNR and CDR2 FQNEAQ (reference sequence). The V and J ends lost 5 bases and 2 bases, in that order; junction bases with no gene match: 12. CDR3 length: 18 amino acids. The CDR3 sequence: CASSVRPLTGGNTGELFF. Here the CDR3 DNA reads TGTGCCAGCAGCGTACGCCCCTTGACAGGGGGTAACACCGGGGAGCTGTTTTTT.

V and J are TRBV11-2 and TRBJ2-1; D unclear. The CDR3 loop spans 14 amino acids. The V end was cut by 2 bases, the J end by 2 bases, with 7 bases between. Looked up from germline, CDR1 is SGHAT and CDR2 is FQNNGV. CDR3 DNA: TGTGCCAGCAGCTTAAGGGAAGCCTACAATGAGCAGTTCTTC. Residues: CASSLREAYNEQFF.

This chain links TRBV5-6 with TRBJ2-7, with TRBD1 matching 7 bases. The CDR3 has 14 amino acids. Looked up from germline, CDR1 is SGHDT and CDR2 is YYEEEE. Trimming removed 5 bases from V and 2 bases from J; junction bases left unmatched: 7. The CDR3 region has the DNA TGTGCCAGCAGTCGGGGACAGACTACCTACGAGCAGTACTTC. This gives the protein CASSRGQTTYEQYF.

The chain links TRBV5-4 to TRBJ1-5; 8 bases map to TRBD1. The V and J ends lost 1 base and 0 bases, in that order; junction bases with no gene match: 6. The CDR3 contains 17 residues. The germline V gene has CDR1 SGHNT and CDR2 YYREEE (reference sequence). The CDR3 sequence: CASSLSRQGFSNQPQHF. The DNA of the CDR3 is TGTGCCAGCAGCTTGTCGAGACAGGGGTTTAGCAATCAGCCCCAGCATTTT. Full variable domain (rest looked up from reference TRBV5-4 and TRBJ1-5): ETGVTQSPTHLIKTRGQQVTLRCSSQSGHNTVSWYQQALGQGPQFIFQYYREEENGRGNFPPRFSGLQFPNYSSELNVNALELDDSALYLCASSLSRQGFSNQPQHFGDGTRLSIL.

The chain has TRBV7-9 and TRBJ1-2; no firm D call. V was pared by 4 bases and J by 8 bases, with 14 bases between. There are 13 residues in the CDR3. The germline gives CDR1 SEHNR, CDR2 FQNEAQ (reference sequence). CDR3 DNA sequence: TGTGCCAGCAGCTCCCCACTGAAATCGGGCTACACCTTC. This encodes CASSSPLKSGYTF.

The chain couples TRBV9 to TRBJ2-7; D unclear. This CDR3 comprises 12 residues. V lost 5 bases and J 3 bases, leaving 9 bases between the germline ends. The V gene's germline CDR1 is SGDLS and CDR2 YYNGEE. The CDR3 loop reads CASRGNGYEQYF. The CDR3 coding sequence is TGTGCCAGCAGGGGAAACGGCTACGAGCAGTACTTC.

V gene TRBV5-4 combines with J gene TRBJ1-1; 7 nucleotides agree with TRBD1. The V gene end was trimmed by 3 bases and the J gene end by 5 bases; junction bases not matched to a gene: 10. The CDR3 consists of 15 residues. Germline V gives CDR1 SGHNT, CDR2 YYREEE (reference sequence). The CDR3, as DNA: TGTGCCAGCAGCTGGGCCACCGGGACAGTGACTGAAGCTTTCTTT. As protein: CASSWATGTVTEAFF.

The chain employs TRBV27 and TRBJ1-2; tentative D call: TRBD1 (5 bases). Germline values: CDR1 MNHEY, CDR2 SMNVEV (reference sequence). The CDR3 totals 13 residues. The V and J ends lost 8 bases and 2 bases respectively, with 12 bases between them. CDR3 sequence: CASAPGVNYGYTF. Here the CDR3 DNA reads TGTGCCAGCGCCCCGGGGGTCAACTATGGCTACACCTTC.

The chain employs TRBV7-2 and TRBJ1-2; 7 bases fit TRBD1. This CDR3 is built from 14 residues. Germline assignment: CDR1 SGHTA and CDR2 FQGNSA. Trimming removed 0 bases from V and 3 bases from J; junction bases left unmatched: 1. The CDR3 DNA reads as TGTGCCAGCAGCTTAGCAGGGGGCGACTATGGCTACACCTTC. Protein sequence: CASSLAGGDYGYTF.

The chain has TRBV5-4 and TRBJ1-1; the match to TRBD1 covers 7 bases. V was pared by 4 bases and J by 4 bases, with 7 bases of the junction left unmatched. CDR1 is SGHNT, CDR2 YYREEE, per germline (reference sequence). The CDR3 consists of 14 residues. The DNA for the CDR3 is TGTGCCAGCAGCCCTACAGGGGAGGGCACTGAAGCTTTCTTT. This sequence encodes CASSPTGEGTEAFF.

The CDR3 DNA follows: TGTGCCAGCAGCCCCCTAGCGGGGGGGCACGAGACCCAGTACTTC. It translates to CASSPLAGGHETQYF. This chain uses TRBV3-1 (or the pseudogene TRBV3-2) with TRBJ2-5; 12 bases line up with TRBD2. The CDR3 is 15 residues long. J was trimmed by 5 bases and V by 4 bases; bases with no gene match: 5. Germline-derived CDR1 and CDR2 are LGHDT and YNNKEL (reference sequence).

The V and J genes are TRBV6-5 and TRBJ2-3; 7 bases agree with TRBD1. J lost 6 bases, V lost 5 bases, and 8 bases had no gene match. CDR3 size: 14 residues. Germline assignment: CDR1 MNHEY and CDR2 SVGAGI. This CDR3 reads CASSIHLRGDTQYF. DNA of the CDR3: TGTGCCAGCAGTATACACCTCAGGGGGGATACGCAGTATTTT.

This clone has a handful of counts. The chain employs TRBV9 and TRBJ1-6; unclear D gene. CDR1 and CDR2 (germline): SGDLS, YYNGEE. The CDR3 loop spans 15 amino acids. Trimming shortened V by 0 bases and J by 8 bases, and 12 bases separated the two germline ends. The CDR3 nucleotides are TGTGCCAGCAGCGTAGAGGCAGCCAAGGATTCACCCCTCCACTTT. This gives the protein CASSVEAAKDSPLHF.

This clone was seen ten or more times. V usage is TRBV29-1 and J usage is TRBJ1-5; a weak D match, TRBD1 (5 bases). CDR3 size: 15 residues. CDR1 and CDR2 (germline): SQVTM, ANQGSEA. Between the trimmed V and J ends, which lost 0 bases and 2 bases, there was a span of 11 bases. CDR3 in amino acids: CSVEEAGGGNQPQHF. CDR3 in DNA: TGCAGCGTTGAAGAGGCGGGGGGTGGCAATCAGCCCCAGCATTTT.

This chain connects TRBV5-1 to TRBJ2-2; D gene unclear. V lost 3 bases and J lost 5, with 11 bases in between. The germline V gene encodes CDR1 SGHRS and CDR2 YFSETQ. CDR3 length: 14 amino acids. The CDR3 is CASSSHSTTGELFF. In DNA form, the CDR3 reads TGCGCCAGCAGCTCTCACAGTACTACCGGGGAGCTGTTTTTT.

V and J are TRBV4-1 and TRBJ2-6; TRBD1 matches at 7 bases. In germline, CDR1 is MGHRA, CDR2 YSYEKL. The CDR3 runs to 15 residues. V was pared by 4 bases and J by 2 bases, with 2 bases of the junction left unmatched. CDR3 region: CASSPGQPGANVLTF. CDR3 coding DNA: TGCGCCAGCAGCCCGGGACAGCCTGGGGCCAACGTCCTGACTTTC.

CDR3 region: CASSDRKGSGTEAFF. The CDR3 nucleotides read TGTGCCAGCAGTGATAGGAAGGGATCGGGCACTGAAGCTTTCTTT. J is TRBJ1-1 and V is TRBV2; D gene uncertain. Trimming shortened V by 3 bases and J by 4 bases, and 15 bases separated the two germline ends. Germline CDR1 SNHLY, CDR2 FYNNEI. The CDR3 totals 15 residues.

V and J are TRBV19 and TRBJ1-1; D not resolved. The V gene lost 4 bases and the J gene lost 3 bases, with 12 bases spanning the gap. This CDR3 is 14 amino acids long. Per the germline V gene, CDR1 is LNHDA and CDR2 is SQIVND (reference sequence). The CDR3, as DNA: TGTGCCAGTAGTAAAACCGATGTTTACACTGAAGCTTTCTTT. Translation gives CASSKTDVYTEAFF.

This clone has just one count. The rearrangement uses TRBV30 and TRBJ2-1, with a weak D call TRBD2 (6 bases). The ends were cut back, 0 bases at V and 6 bases at J, with 18 bases in the middle. Per the germline V gene, CDR1 is GTSNPN and CDR2 is SVGIG (reference sequence). The CDR3 has 16 residues. The CDR3 reads CAWSVYGGGVGNEQFF. The CDR3 bases are TGTGCCTGGAGTGTATATGGGGGAGGAGTCGGCAATGAGCAGTTCTTC.

V usage is TRBV7-2 and J usage is TRBJ2-2, with D possibly called TRBD1 or TRBD2 (6 bases each). Per the germline V gene, CDR1 is SGHTA and CDR2 is FQGNSA. This CDR3 is built from 15 residues. The V end was cut by 2 bases, the J end by 5 bases, with 12 bases between. The CDR3: CASSLRKGGTGELFF. For the CDR3, the DNA is TGTGCCAGCAGCTTAAGGAAAGGGGGGACCGGGGAGCTGTTTTTT.